The text below deals with one T cell receptor (beta chain). Its antigen is undetermined. The sample belongs to a study of cytomegalovirus exposure and HLA in healthy donors. Findings and caveats of the study: Some TCR beta chains (164 of them) were listed as cytomegalovirus-associated. In vitro work confirmed that a few CMV-associated chains recognize CMV antigens. Most observed TCR sequences were rare, whereas some public TCRs were detected in many donors. According to reports, the classifier identified cytomegalovirus status with high specificity and sensitivity.

Clones were read by immunoSEQ multiplex PCR, and TCRdb kept only the in-frame ones, dropping some. Of under 200,000 clones listed, around 96% are singletons. V gave up 2 bases and J gave up 10 bases, with 21 bases separating them. This CDR3 is built from 17 residues. Germline values: CDR1 MNHNS, CDR2 SASEGT. Sequenced input: PBMCs. The receptor was isolated from a woman in her late teens or twenties in good health and CMV-seronegative. The J gene is TRBJ1-6, the V gene TRBV6-1; D is undetermined. The CDR3 region is CASSETTPGFGVSPLHF. CDR3 DNA sequence: TGTGCCAGCAGTGAAACTACCCCGGGATTTGGTGTCTCACCCCTCCACTTT.